This is a list of T cell receptor beta chains from one sample in a study of technical replicates of blood from several donors. Using immunoSEQ multiplex PCR, the repertoire was profiled, and TCRdb retains in-frame clones only, with some absent. In the table there are more than 75,000 clones, approximately 96% of which are singletons. Sequencing used T cells isolated from PBMCs. The receptors come from a human donor in good health. Both conserved end residues are part of each CDR3. The order of the fields is CDR3 protein, J gene, V gene, CDR3 length.

CASSYSTGGVRYTF TRBJ1-2 TRBV6-5 14
CASSSWTSGRVGAGELFF TRBJ2-2 TRBV5-4 18
CSSEQGAGEQFF TRBJ2-1 TRBV29-1 12
CAISEGGALRNTEAFF TRBJ1-1 TRBV10-3 16
CASSRYGQGNTGELFF TRBJ2-2 TRBV7-2 16
CASFGEGTNTEAFF TRBJ1-1 TRBV2 14
CASSPGTLRLAKNIQYF TRBJ2-4 TRBV4-1 17
CASSYGTSDTDTQYF TRBJ2-3 TRBV6-5 15
CASSLRAGDHYEQYF TRBJ2-7 TRBV7-9 15
CASSLAGVAFRRNTEAFF TRBJ1-1 TRBV7-8 18
CASRLVRTMINEQFF TRBJ2-1 TRBV5-1 15
CASSLVFAGGPTDTQYF TRBJ2-3 TRBV7-6 17
CASSPSQGYSNQPQHF TRBJ1-5 TRBV7-9 16
CASSQGGAWWDTEAFF TRBJ1-1 TRBV14 16
CASSGDSLIQFF TRBJ2-1 TRBV5-1 12